Below are 17 T cell receptor beta chains sequenced from a single sample in a study of blood T cells in healthy people across ages. With a J-beta primer mix and a sample-barcoded 5' primer, a second PCR ran about 7 to 12 cycles. MiXCR was run by TCRdb on the 5' RACE reads, yielding one entry per CDR3 protein. The data show 850,000 to 1,000,000 distinct CDR3 sequences, approximately 50% seen once. The sequenced sample was blood. These receptors all stem from a woman aged 55-70 years in good health.

The gene calls are TRBV14 and TRBJ2-3; D unclear. The CDR3 totals 15 residues. Trimming shortened V by 1 base and J by 2 bases, and 10 bases separated the two germline ends. The germline CDR1 and CDR2 sequences are SGHDN and FVKESK. CDR3 DNA: TGTGCCAGCAGCCAAGCAAGGGCGTACACAGATACGCAGTATTTT. Translation gives CASSQARAYTDTQYF.

The V and J genes are TRBV3-1 and TRBJ1-2, with 10 bases matching TRBD1. This CDR3 has 16 residues. The germline CDR1 and CDR2 sequences are LGHDT and YNNKEL (reference sequence). Germline trimming cut 2 bases from V and 4 bases from J; bases unmatched to any gene: 7. The DNA for the CDR3 is TGTGCCAGCAGCCAACGTGGGACAGGGGATTCCTATGGCTACACCTTC. Translated: CASSQRGTGDSYGYTF. The variable domain in full, completed from reference TRBV3-1 and TRBJ1-2, reads DTAVSQTPKYLVTQMGNDKSIKCEQNLGHDTMYWYKQDSKKFLKIMFSYNNKELIINETVPNRFSPKSPDKAHLNLHINSLELGDSAVYFCASSQRGTGDSYGYTFGSGTRLTVV.

This rearrangement joins TRBV7-2 to TRBJ2-3; tentative D call: TRBD2 (5 bases). The CDR3 runs 13 residues. The germline gives CDR1 SGHTA, CDR2 FQGNSA. V was shortened by 9 bases and J by 0 bases, with 10 bases between the two germline ends. The CDR3 DNA sequence: TGTGCCAGTGAAGCGGTTAGCACAGATACGCAGTATTTT. This gives the protein CASEAVSTDTQYF.

Only a few counts were recorded for this clonotype. This chain joins TRBV4-1 and TRBJ1-5; no reliable D call. The CDR3 is 14 residues long. The germline V gene encodes CDR1 MGHRA and CDR2 YSYEKL. Trimming removed 3 bases from V and 7 bases from J, with 13 bases in between. The CDR3 DNA reads as TGCGCCAGCAGCCATTGGCGGGCTAAACAGCCCCAGCATTTT. As protein: CASSHWRAKQPQHF.

This chain links TRBV28 with TRBJ2-7; the D is unclear. This CDR3 region has 14 residues. V lost 8 bases and J lost 0, with 14 bases in between. The germline V gene encodes CDR1 MDHEN and CDR2 SYDVKM. The DNA for the CDR3 is TGTGCCAGCTCCAAACCGATAAGCTCCTACGAGCAGTACTTC. Its translation: CASSKPISSYEQYF.

The rearrangement joins TRBV28 to TRBJ2-7; a possible D gene is TRBD2 (7 bases). With 0 bases removed from V and 1 base from J, the gap between germline ends came to 16 bases. The CDR3 loop spans 17 amino acids. Germline V gene lookup returns CDR1 MDHEN and CDR2 SYDVKM. CDR3 amino acids: CASSLWGGGSGSYEQYF. The CDR3 DNA sequence: TGTGCCAGCAGTTTATGGGGCGGGGGCAGCGGGTCCTACGAGCAGTACTTC.

Only one count was recorded for this clonotype. The chain is built from TRBV29-1 and TRBJ1-5; TRBD1 is a possible D gene (5 bases). The germline V gene encodes CDR1 SQVTM and CDR2 ANQGSEA. Trimming took off 4 bases at V and 3 bases at J, with 10 bases between the two ends. The CDR3 extends over 13 amino acids. The CDR3 sequence: CSVGDGINQPQHF. DNA for the CDR3: TGCAGCGTTGGGGACGGCATCAATCAGCCCCAGCATTTT. The variable domain in full, completed from reference TRBV29-1 and TRBJ1-5, reads SAVISQKPSRDICQRGTSLTIQCQVDSQVTMMFWYRQQPGQSLTLIATANQGSEATYESGFVIDKFPISRPNLTFSTLTVSNMSPEDSSIYLCSVGDGINQPQHFGDGTRLSIL.

The rearrangement links TRBV25-1 to TRBJ2-7; 8 nucleotides align to TRBD1. The CDR3 loop spans 15 amino acids. V lost 3 bases to trimming and J lost 5 bases; unmatched junction nucleotides: 9. Germline CDR1 MGHDK, CDR2 SYGVNS. This CDR3 reads CASSDLGQGIDEQYF. The DNA of the CDR3 is TGTGCCAGCAGTGACCTCGGACAGGGTATAGACGAGCAGTACTTC.

The V gene is TRBV7-3, the J gene TRBJ2-3; no firm D call. From germline, CDR1 is SGHTA and CDR2 FQGTGA. The CDR3 has 13 residues. V was pared by 5 bases and J by 2 bases, with 8 bases between. The CDR3, as DNA: TGTGCCAGCAGCCGTGACCACACAGATACGCAGTATTTT. It encodes CASSRDHTDTQYF.

This chain links TRBV25-1 with TRBJ2-7; 15 bases are a match to TRBD2. Germline-derived CDR1 and CDR2 are MGHDK and SYGVNS. CDR3 size: 19 residues. V shed 5 bases, J shed 0 bases, and the junction held 11 bases outside the gene matches. The CDR3 DNA is TGTGCCAGCAGTCCACACCTCGGGACTAGCGGGAGGCGCTCCTACGAGCAGTACTTC. Residues: CASSPHLGTSGRRSYEQYF.

The CDR3 here is CASSLVEGASSYEQYF. The DNA of the CDR3 is TGTGCCAGCAGTTTGGTTGAGGGCGCCAGCTCCTACGAGCAGTACTTC. The J gene is TRBJ2-7, the V gene TRBV28; D is possibly TRBD2 (5 bases). The CDR3 has 16 amino acids. Deletions cut 3 bases from V and 0 bases from J, with 15 bases between. CDR1 MDHEN and CDR2 SYDVKM come from the germline V gene.

This clonotype appeared a few times. The chain recombines TRBV7-9 with TRBJ2-7, with TRBD2 matching 7 bases. The germline gives CDR1 SEHNR, CDR2 FQNEAQ (reference sequence). The CDR3 spans 17 residues. The V and J ends lost 6 bases and 2 bases, in that order; junction bases with no gene match: 16. The CDR3 region has the DNA TGTGCCAGCAGTTTGTGGGCTAGCGGCACCCAAACCTACGAGCAGTACTTC. Its protein is CASSLWASGTQTYEQYF.

The chain uses TRBV28 and TRBJ2-1, with 7 nucleotides matching TRBD2. Losses at the gene ends were 9 bases for V and 8 bases for J; bases not matched to a gene: 10. Germline CDR1 and CDR2: MDHEN and SYDVKM. CDR3 length equals 13 residues. Here the CDR3 DNA reads TGTGCCAGTAGCGGCGGGGGTTTAGATGAGCAGTTCTTC. Translation gives CASSGGGLDEQFF.

The rearrangement uses TRBV15 and TRBJ1-5; D might be TRBD1 (6 bases). Germline V gene data show CDR1 as LNHNV and CDR2 as YYDKDF (reference sequence). The CDR3 consists of 15 residues. V was cut by 0 bases and J by 2 bases, with 8 bases left in between. The CDR3 is CATSRDRQGNQPQHF. DNA of the CDR3: TGTGCCACCAGCAGAGATAGACAGGGCAATCAGCCCCAGCATTTT.

This clonotype appeared a few times. The CDR3 sequence is CASSQEGQGSRYTYEQYF. CDR3 nucleotides: TGCGCCAGCAGCCAAGAGGGACAGGGCAGCCGGTATACCTACGAGCAGTACTTC. V gene TRBV4-3 combines with J gene TRBJ2-7; 9 bases line up with TRBD1. CDR1 is LGHNA and CDR2 is YSLEER in the germline V gene. CDR3 length equals 18 residues. After removal of 0 bases from V and 2 bases from J, the junction contained 11 bases not matched to a gene.

With respect to this clonotype: One junction end disagrees with the germline gene, perhaps due to a read error. The chain has TRBV12-3 or TRBV12-4 and TRBJ2-3; D gene unclear. The CDR3 totals 13 residues. CDR3 bases: TGTGCCTGCAGTCGGAGACCAACAGATACGCAGTATTTT. Protein: CACSRRPTDTQYF.

The chain joins TRBV12-3 or TRBV12-4 to TRBJ2-1, with a tentative D call TRBD2 (6 bases). Trimming cost V 6 bases and J 9 bases, with 18 bases left between them. The CDR3 has 14 amino acids. The CDR3 nucleotides are TGTGCCAGCAGCCGCGGGGTAGTGGGAGGTGAGCAGTTCTTC. Residues: CASSRGVVGGEQFF.